The source of this TCR beta chain is a study of blood T cells in healthy people across ages. Study conclusions and caveats: Diversity was estimated from one million T cells, and these estimates were considered underestimates.

Per germline, CDR1 SGHDT and CDR2 YYEEEE. The CDR3 loop spans 15 amino acids. J lost 4 bases, V lost 2 bases, and 4 bases had no gene match. Then a second PCR, running roughly 7 to 11 cycles, was carried out with a sample-barcoded 5' primer and a J-beta primer mix. TCRdb used MiXCR to reprocess the 5' RACE reads, holding one entry per CDR3 protein. The sample lists 850,000 to 1,300,000 distinct CDR3 sequences; around 43% were seen once. Concerning this clonotype itself: The antigen remains undetermined.

This clonotype was sampled from an older woman in good health. Sequencing used blood. The chain couples TRBV5-6 to TRBJ2-1, with 9 bases that match TRBD2. CDR3 sequence reads: CASSFASGMYNEQFF. The CDR3 nucleotides read TGTGCCAGCAGCTTCGCTAGCGGGATGTACAATGAGCAGTTCTTC.